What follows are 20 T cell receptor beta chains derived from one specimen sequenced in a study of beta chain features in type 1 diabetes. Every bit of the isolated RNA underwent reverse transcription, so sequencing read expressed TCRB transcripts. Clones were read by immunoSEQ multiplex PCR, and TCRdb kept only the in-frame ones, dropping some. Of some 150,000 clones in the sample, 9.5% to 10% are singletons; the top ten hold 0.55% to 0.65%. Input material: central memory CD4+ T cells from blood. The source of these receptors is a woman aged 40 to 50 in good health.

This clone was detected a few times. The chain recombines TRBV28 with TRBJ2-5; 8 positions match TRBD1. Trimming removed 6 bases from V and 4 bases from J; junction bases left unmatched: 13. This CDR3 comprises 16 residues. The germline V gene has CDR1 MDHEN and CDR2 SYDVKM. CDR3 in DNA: TGTGCCAGCAGGACGGGACAGGCCTATAGGGGAGAGACCCAGTACTTC. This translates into CASRTGQAYRGETQYF.

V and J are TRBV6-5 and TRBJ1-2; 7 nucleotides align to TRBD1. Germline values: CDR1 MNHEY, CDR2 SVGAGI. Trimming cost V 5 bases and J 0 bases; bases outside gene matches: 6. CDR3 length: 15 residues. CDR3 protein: CASSQYRGTNYGYTF. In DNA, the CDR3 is TGTGCCAGCAGTCAATACAGGGGTACTAACTATGGCTACACCTTC.

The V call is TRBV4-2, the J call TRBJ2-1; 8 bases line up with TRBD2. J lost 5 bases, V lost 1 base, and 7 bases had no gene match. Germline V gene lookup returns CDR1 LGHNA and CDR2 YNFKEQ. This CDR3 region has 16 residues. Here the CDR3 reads CASSQGTGGRHNEQFF. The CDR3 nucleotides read TGTGCCAGCAGCCAAGGGACGGGGGGGCGCCACAATGAGCAGTTCTTC.

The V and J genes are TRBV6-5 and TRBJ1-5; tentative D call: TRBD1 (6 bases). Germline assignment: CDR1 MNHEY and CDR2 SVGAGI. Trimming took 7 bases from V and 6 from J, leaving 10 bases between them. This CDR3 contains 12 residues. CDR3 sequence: CASKTGIQPQHF. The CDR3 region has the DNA TGTGCCAGCAAAACAGGGATTCAGCCCCAGCATTTT.

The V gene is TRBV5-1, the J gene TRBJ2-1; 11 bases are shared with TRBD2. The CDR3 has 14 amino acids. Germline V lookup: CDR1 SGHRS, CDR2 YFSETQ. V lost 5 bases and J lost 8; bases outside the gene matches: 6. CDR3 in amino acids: CASRVSGGAHEQFF. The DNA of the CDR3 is TGCGCCAGCAGGGTTAGCGGGGGGGCCCATGAGCAGTTCTTC.

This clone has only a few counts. CDR3 in DNA: TGTGCCAGCAGTCAACTAGCGGGGGGAGCCGATACGCAGTATTTT. Its translation is CASSQLAGGADTQYF. The rearrangement links TRBV6-1 to TRBJ2-3; 12 bases agree with TRBD2. CDR1 is MNHNS and CDR2 is SASEGT in the germline V gene. The CDR3 contains 15 residues. Trimming removed 5 bases from V and 6 bases from J; junction bases left unmatched: 6.

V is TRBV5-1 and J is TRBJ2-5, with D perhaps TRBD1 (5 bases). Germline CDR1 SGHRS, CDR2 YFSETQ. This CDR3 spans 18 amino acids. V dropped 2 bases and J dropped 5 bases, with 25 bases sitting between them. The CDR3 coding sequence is TGCGCCAGCAGCTTCGATCTAAGGGGCCTAACGCAAGGGGAGACCCAGTACTTC. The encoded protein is CASSFDLRGLTQGETQYF. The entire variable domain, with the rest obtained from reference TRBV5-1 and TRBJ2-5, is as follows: KAGVTQTPRYLIKTRGQQVTLSCSPISGHRSVSWYQQTPGQGLQFLFEYFSETQRNKGNFPGRFSGRQFSNSRSEMNVSTLELGDSALYLCASSFDLRGLTQGETQYFGPGTRLLVL.

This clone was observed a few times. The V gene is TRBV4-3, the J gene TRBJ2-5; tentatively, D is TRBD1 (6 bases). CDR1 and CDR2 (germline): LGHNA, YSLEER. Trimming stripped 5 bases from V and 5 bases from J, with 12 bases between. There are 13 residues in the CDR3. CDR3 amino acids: CASSSRDTETQYF. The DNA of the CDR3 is TGCGCCAGCAGCTCACGGGACACTGAGACCCAGTACTTC.

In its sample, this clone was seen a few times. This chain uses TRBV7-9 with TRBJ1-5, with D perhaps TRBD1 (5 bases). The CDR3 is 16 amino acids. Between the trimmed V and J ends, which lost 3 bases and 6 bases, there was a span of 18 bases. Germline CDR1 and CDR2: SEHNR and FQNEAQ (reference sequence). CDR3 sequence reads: CASSFVIGAISQPQHF. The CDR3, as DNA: TGTGCCAGCAGCTTCGTTATTGGGGCGATTAGTCAGCCCCAGCATTTT.

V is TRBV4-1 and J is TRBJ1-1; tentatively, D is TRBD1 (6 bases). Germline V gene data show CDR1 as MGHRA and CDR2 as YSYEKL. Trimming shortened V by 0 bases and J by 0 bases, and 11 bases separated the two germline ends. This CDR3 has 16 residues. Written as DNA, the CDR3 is TGCGCCAGCAGCCAAGACCCTGGACAGATGAACACTGAAGCTTTCTTT. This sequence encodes CASSQDPGQMNTEAFF.

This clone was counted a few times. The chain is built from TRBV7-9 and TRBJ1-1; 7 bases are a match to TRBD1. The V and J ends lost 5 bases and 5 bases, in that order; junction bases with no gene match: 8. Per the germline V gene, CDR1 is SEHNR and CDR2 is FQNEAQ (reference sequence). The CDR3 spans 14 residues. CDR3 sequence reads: CASSRGAGGTEAFF. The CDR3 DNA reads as TGTGCCAGCAGCCGAGGGGCAGGGGGTACTGAAGCTTTCTTT. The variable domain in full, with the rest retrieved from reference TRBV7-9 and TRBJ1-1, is DTGVSQNPRHKITKRGQNVTFRCDPISEHNRLYWYRQTLGQGPEFLTYFQNEAQLEKSRLLSDRFSAERPKGSFSTLEIQRTEQGDSAMYLCASSRGAGGTEAFFGQGTRLTVV.

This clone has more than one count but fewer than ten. The CDR3 region has the DNA TGTGCCAGCAGCCACTTCCGCGAGAAGACTGAAGCTTTCTTT. It encodes CASSHFREKTEAFF. V and J are TRBV11-2 and TRBJ1-1; no definite D call. Germline CDR1 and CDR2: SGHAT and FQNNGV. The CDR3 covers 14 residues. V lost 5 bases and J 5 bases, leaving 15 bases between the germline ends.

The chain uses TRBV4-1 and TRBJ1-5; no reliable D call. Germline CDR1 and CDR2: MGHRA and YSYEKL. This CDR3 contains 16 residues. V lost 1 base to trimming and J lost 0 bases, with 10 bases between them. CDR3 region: CASSQGSSNSNQPQHF. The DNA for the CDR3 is TGCGCCAGCAGCCAAGGGTCGAGTAATAGCAATCAGCCCCAGCATTTT.

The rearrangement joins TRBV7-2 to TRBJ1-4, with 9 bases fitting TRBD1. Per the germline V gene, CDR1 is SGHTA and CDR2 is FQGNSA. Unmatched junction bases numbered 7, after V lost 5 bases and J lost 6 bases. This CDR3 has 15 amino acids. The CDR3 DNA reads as TGTGCCAGCAGCCGCTGGGGGGACAGGGATGAAAAACTGTTTTTT. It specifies CASSRWGDRDEKLFF.

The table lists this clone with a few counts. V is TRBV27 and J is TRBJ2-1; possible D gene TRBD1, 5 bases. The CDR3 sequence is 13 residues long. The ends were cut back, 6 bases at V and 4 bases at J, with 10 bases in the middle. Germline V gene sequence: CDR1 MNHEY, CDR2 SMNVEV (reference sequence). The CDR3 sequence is CASRDTGYNEQFF. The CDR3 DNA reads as TGTGCCAGCAGAGATACAGGATACAATGAGCAGTTCTTC.

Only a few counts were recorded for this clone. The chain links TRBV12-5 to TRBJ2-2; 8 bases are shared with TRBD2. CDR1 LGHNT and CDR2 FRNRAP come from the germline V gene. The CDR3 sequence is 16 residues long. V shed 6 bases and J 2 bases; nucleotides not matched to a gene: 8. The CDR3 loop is CASGQGTSGNTGELFF. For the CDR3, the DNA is TGTGCTAGTGGCCAGGGGACTAGTGGAAACACCGGGGAGCTGTTTTTT.

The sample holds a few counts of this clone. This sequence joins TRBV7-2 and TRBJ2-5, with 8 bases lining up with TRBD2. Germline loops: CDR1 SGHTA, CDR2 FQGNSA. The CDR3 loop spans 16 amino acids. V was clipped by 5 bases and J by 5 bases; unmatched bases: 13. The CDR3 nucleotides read TGTGCCAGCAGCACCCCCACGGGGGGGGCCTGGGAGACCCAGTACTTC. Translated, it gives CASSTPTGGAWETQYF.

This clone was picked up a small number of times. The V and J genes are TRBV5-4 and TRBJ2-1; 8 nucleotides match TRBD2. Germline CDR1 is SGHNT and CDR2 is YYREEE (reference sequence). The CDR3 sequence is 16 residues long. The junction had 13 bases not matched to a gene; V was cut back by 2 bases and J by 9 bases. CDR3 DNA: TGTGCCAGCAGCTTTCCTCTAGCGGGCGGAGCTATTGAGCAGTTCTTC. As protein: CASSFPLAGGAIEQFF.

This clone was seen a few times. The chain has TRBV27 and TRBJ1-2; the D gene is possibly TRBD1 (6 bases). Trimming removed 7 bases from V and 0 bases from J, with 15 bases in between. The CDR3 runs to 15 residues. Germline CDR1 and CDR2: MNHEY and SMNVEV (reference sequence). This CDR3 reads CASKVGARSNYGYTF. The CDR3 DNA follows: TGTGCCAGCAAGGTGGGGGCGCGGTCTAACTATGGCTACACCTTC.

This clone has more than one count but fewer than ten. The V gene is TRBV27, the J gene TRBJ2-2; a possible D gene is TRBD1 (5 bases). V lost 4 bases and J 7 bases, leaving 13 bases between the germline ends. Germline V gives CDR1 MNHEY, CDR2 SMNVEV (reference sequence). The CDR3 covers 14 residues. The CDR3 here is CASSYQGVGGELFF. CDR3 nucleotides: TGTGCCAGCAGTTACCAAGGGGTAGGCGGGGAGCTGTTTTTT.